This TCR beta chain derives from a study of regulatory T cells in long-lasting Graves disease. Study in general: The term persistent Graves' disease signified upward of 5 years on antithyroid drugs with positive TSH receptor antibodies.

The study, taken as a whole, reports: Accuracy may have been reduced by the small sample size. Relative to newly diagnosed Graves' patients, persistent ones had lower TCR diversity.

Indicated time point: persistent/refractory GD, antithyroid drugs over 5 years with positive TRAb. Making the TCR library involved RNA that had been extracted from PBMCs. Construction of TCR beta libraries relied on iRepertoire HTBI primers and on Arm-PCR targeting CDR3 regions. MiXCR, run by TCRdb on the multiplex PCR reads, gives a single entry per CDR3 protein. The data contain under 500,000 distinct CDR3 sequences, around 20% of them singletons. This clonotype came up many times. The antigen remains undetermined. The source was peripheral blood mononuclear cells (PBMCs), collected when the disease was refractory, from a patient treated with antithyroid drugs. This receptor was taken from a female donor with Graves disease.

CDR3 in DNA: TGTGCCAGCAGCTTAGGAATAGGGAATCAGCCCCAGCATTTT. Residues: CASSLGIGNQPQHF. The chain is built from TRBV11-2 and TRBJ1-5; D not certain. The CDR3 has 14 amino acids. Per germline, CDR1 SGHAT and CDR2 FQNNGV. V was clipped by 1 base and J by 4 bases, with 8 bases between them.